This T cell receptor (beta chain) was sequenced for a study of blood T cell repertoires in COVID-19. Profiling relied on immunoSEQ multiplex PCR, and the TCRdb table lists in-frame clones only, not all of them. The table lists over 150,000 clones, approximately 88% of them singletons. In this sample, this clone turned up a few times. Trimming stripped 3 bases from V and 14 bases from J, with 24 bases between. Germline V gene sequence: CDR1 SGHNT, CDR2 YYREEE (reference sequence). The CDR3 loop spans 16 amino acids. Material: peripheral blood. V usage is TRBV5-4 and J usage is TRBJ1-6; a possible D gene is TRBD1 (6 bases). The clonotype comes from a woman in her sixties who had recovered from COVID-19. CDR3 nucleotide sequence: TGTGCCAGCAGCTCCCAGACTGGGCAGGGGCTCGGTACCCTCCACTTT. Amino acids: CASSSQTGQGLGTLHF.